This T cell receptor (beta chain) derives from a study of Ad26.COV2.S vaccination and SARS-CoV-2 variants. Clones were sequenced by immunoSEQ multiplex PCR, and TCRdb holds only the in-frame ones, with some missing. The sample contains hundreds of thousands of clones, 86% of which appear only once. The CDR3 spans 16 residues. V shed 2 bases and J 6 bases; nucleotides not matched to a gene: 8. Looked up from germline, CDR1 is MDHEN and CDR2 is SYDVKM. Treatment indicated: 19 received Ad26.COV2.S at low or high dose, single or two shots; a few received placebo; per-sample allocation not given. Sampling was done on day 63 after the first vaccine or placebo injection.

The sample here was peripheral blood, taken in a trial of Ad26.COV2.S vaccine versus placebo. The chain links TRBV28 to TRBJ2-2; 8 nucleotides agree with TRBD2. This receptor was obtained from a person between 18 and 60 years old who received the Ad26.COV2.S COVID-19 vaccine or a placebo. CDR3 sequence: CASSLLPLAGPGELFF. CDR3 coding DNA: TGTGCCAGCAGTTTACTCCCGTTAGCGGGACCCGGGGAGCTGTTTTTT.